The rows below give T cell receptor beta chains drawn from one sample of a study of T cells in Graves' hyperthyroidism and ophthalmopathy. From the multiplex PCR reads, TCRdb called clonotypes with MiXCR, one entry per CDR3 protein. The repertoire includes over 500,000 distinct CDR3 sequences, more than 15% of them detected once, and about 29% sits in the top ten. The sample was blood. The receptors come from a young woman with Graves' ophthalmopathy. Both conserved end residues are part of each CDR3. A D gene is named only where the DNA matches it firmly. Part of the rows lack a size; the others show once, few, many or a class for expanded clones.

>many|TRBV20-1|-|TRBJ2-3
CSALEGTADTQYF
TGCAGTGCGCTGGAAGGTACGGCAGATACGCAGTATTTT
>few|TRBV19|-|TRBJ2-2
CASSTRKTGELFF
TGTGCCAGTAGTACACGGAAGACCGGGGAGCTGTTTTTT
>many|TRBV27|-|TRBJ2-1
CASTHRDWRHEQFF
TGTGCCAGCACCCATAGGGACTGGCGTCATGAGCAGTTCTTC
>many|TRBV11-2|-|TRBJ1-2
CASSLTPDSWFLSYTF
TGTGCCAGCAGCCTCACCCCGGACAGTTGGTTTCTTAGCTACACCTTC
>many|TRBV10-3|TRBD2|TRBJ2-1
CAISESGSPSGSSHEQFF
TGTGCCATCAGTGAGTCAGGGTCACCTAGCGGGAGTTCCCATGAGCAGTTCTTC
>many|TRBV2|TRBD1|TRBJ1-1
CASNVGQANTEAFF
TGTGCCAGCAACGTCGGACAGGCGAACACTGAAGCTTTCTTT
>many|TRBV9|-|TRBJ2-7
CASSAGGSGSYEQYF
TGTGCCAGCAGCGCTGGGGGGTCGGGGTCCTACGAGCAGTACTTC
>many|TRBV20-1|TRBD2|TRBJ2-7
CSARRLAGVYEQYF
TGCAGTGCTAGACGTCTAGCGGGGGTCTACGAGCAGTACTTC
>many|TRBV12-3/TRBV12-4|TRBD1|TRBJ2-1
CASSLRGQGLGWNEQFF
TGTGCCAGCAGTTTAAGAGGACAGGGGTTGGGTTGGAATGAGCAGTTCTTC
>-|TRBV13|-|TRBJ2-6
CASRVGLGANVLAF
-
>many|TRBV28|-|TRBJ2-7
CASSSPGLSYEQYF
TGTGCCAGCAGTTCACCGGGGCTCTCCTACGAGCAGTACTTC
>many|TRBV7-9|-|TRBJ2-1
CASSFPLGTSNNEQFF
TGTGCCAGCAGCTTCCCATTAGGGACCTCCAACAATGAGCAGTTCTTC
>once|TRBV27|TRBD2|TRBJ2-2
CASSPIILESLAGRGTGELFF
TGTGCCAGCAGTCCGATAATACTAGAGAGTCTGGCAGGGAGGGGCACCGGGGAGCTGTTTTTT
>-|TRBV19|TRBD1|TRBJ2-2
CASRNRGANTGELFF
TGTGCCAGTAGGAACAGGGGGGCGAACACCGGGGAGCTGTTTTTT
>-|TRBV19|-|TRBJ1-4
CASSNQGERLFF
TGTGCCAGTAGTAACCAGGGTGAACGACTGTTTTTT
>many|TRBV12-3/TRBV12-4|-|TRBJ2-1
CASSPGGSAEQFF
TGTGCCAGCAGCCCAGGGGGGTCCGCGGAGCAGTTCTTC
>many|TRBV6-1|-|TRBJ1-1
CASSEQGTEAFF
TGTGCCAGCAGTGAACAAGGCACTGAAGCTTTCTTT
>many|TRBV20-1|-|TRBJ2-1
CSARAGTLEQFF
TGCAGTGCTAGAGCCGGGACCTTGGAGCAGTTCTTC
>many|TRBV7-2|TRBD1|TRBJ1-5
CASSLGQGNQPQHF
TGTGCCAGCAGCTTGGGACAGGGCAATCAGCCCCAGCATTTT
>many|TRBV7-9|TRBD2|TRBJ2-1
CASSVTSGSSIEQFF
TGTGCCAGCAGCGTGACTAGCGGGAGTTCTATTGAGCAGTTCTTC
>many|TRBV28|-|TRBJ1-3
CVTRGASGNTIYF
TGTGTCACCCGGGGAGCCTCTGGAAACACCATATATTTT
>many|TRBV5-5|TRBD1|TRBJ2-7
CASSDTGQGGYEQYF
TGTGCCAGCAGCGATACGGGACAGGGGGGCTACGAGCAGTACTTC
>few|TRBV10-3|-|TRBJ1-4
CAISELGRGPNEKLFF
TGTGCCATCAGTGAGTTGGGACGGGGACCTAATGAAAAACTGTTTTTT
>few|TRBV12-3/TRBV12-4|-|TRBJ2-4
CASSLHRADALAKNIQYF
TGTGCCAGCAGTTTACACAGGGCTGATGCTCTAGCCAAAAACATTCAGTACTTC
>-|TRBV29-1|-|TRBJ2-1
CSVEGPVF
TGCAGCGTTGAGGGGCCAGTTTTC
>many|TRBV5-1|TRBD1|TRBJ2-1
CASSIQGENEQFF
TGCGCCAGCAGTATCCAGGGGGAAAATGAGCAGTTCTTC
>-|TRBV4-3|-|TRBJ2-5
CASSQDRNRVQETQYF
TGCGCCAGCAGCCAAGATAGGAATCGGGTCCAAGAGACCCAGTACTTC
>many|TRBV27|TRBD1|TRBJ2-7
CASSLYGTGKYEQYF
TGTGCCAGCAGTTTATACGGGACAGGTAAATACGAGCAGTACTTC